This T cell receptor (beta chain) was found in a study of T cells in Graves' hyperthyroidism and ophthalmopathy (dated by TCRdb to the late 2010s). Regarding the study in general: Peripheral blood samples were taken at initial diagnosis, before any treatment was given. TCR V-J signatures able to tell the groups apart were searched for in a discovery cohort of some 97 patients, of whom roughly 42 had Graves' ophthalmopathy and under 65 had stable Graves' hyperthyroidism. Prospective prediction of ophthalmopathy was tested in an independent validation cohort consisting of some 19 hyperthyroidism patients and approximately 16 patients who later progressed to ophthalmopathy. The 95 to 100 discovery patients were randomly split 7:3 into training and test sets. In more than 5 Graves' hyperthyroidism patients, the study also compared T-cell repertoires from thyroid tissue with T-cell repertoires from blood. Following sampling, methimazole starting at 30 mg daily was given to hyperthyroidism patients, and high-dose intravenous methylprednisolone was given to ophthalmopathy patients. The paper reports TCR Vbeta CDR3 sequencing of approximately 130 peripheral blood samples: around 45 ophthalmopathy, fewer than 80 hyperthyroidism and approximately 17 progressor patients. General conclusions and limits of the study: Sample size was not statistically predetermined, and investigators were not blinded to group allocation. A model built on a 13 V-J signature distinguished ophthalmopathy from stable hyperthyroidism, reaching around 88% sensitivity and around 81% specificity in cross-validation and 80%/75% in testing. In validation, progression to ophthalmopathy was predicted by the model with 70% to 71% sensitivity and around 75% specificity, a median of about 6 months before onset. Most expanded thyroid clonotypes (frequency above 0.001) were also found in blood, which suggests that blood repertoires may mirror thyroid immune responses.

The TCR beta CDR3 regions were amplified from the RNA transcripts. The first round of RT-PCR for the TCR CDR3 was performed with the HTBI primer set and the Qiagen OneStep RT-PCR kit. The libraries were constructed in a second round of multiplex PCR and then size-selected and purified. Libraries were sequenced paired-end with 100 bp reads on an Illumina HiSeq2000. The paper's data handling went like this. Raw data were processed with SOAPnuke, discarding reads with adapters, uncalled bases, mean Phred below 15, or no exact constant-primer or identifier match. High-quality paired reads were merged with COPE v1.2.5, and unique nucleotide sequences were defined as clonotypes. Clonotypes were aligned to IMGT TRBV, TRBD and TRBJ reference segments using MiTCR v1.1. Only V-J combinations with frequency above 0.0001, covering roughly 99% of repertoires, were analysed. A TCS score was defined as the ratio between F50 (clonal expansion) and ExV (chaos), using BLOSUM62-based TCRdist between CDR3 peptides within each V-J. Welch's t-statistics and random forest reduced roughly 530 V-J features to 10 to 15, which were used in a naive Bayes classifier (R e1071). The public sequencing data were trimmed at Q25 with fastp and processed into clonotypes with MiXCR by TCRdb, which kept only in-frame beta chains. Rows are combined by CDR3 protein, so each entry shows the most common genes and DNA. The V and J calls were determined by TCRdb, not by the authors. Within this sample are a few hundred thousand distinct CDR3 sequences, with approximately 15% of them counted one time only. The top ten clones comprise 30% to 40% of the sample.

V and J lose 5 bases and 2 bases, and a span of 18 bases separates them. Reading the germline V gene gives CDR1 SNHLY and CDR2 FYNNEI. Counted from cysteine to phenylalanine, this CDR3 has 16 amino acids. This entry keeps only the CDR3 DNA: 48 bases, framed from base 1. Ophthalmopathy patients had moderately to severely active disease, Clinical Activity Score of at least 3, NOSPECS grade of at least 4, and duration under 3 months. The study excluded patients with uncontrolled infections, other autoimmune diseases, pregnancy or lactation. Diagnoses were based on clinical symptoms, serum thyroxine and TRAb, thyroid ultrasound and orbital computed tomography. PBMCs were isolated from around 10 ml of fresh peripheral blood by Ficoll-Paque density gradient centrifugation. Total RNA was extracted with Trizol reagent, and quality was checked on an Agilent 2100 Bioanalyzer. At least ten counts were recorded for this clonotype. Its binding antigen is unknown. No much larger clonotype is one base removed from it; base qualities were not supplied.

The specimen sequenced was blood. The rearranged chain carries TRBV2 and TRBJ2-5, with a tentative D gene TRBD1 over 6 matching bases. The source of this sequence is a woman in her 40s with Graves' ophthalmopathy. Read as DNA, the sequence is TGTGCCAGCAGTCTAACGGAAACAGGGCCGCAAGAGACCCAGTACTTC. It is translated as CASSLTETGPQETQYF.